Below, one TCR beta chain is given with its context. The CDR3 has 16 amino acids. Germline V lookup: CDR1 LNHDA, CDR2 SQIVND (reference sequence). The V gene lost 2 bases and the J gene lost 0 bases, with 11 bases spanning the gap. Data came from immunoSEQ multiplex PCR; TCRdb stores just in-frame clones and leaves some out. This table has roughly 99,000 clones, 86% appearing once. This sample is drawn from a study of preoperative IRX-2 immunotherapy in early breast cancer. Treatment defined: preoperative locoregional IRX-2 cytokine immunotherapy. Patients received preoperative, locoregional IRX-2 cytokine immunotherapy in a phase Ib study.

Material: tumor tissue, obtained after IRX-2 immunotherapy. The V gene is TRBV19, the J gene TRBJ1-3; no reliable D call. This receptor was taken from a human donor with breast cancer. The CDR3, as DNA: TGTGCCAGTAGTATACCCTTTGGGATCTCTGGAAACACCATATATTTT. Its translation is CASSIPFGISGNTIYF.